This T cell receptor (beta chain) came from a study of beta chain features in type 1 diabetes. Study results and caveats: Researchers could not determine here whether HLA type influences TCRB rearrangement. All four CD4+ subsets of Type 1 diabetes patients contained TCRB CDR3s that were moderately but significantly shorter.

Sorted CD4+ subsets: naive, central memory, regulatory, stem cell-like memory (CD45RO/CCR7/CD25/CD127/CD95/CD27 panel). The entirety of the isolated RNA underwent reverse transcription, so expressed TCRB transcripts were sequenced. Profiling relied on immunoSEQ multiplex PCR, and the TCRdb table lists in-frame clones only, not all of them. The sample has about 340,000 clones, roughly 12% seen once. The V and J ends lost 5 bases and 5 bases respectively, with 12 bases between them. The V gene's germline CDR1 is SEHNR and CDR2 FQNEAQ (reference sequence). The CDR3 extends over 13 amino acids. Comments on this clone: No antigen is known for it.

The sample taken for sequencing was naive CD4+ T cells from blood. The chain combines TRBV7-9 with TRBJ1-1; D call uncertain. The clonotype comes from a woman between 18 and 29 years old with type 1 diabetes. CDR3 amino acids: CASSRPRRTEAFF. For the CDR3, the DNA is TGTGCCAGCAGCCGACCACGGCGGACTGAAGCTTTCTTT.